Following are 4 T cell receptor beta chains from one sample sequenced in a study of T cells in Graves' hyperthyroidism and ophthalmopathy. TCR beta CDR3 sequences were amplified from RNA transcripts. HTBI primers were employed in a first-round RT-PCR of the TCR CDR3. Each CDR3 protein gets one entry after TCRdb re-called the multiplex PCR reads with MiXCR. The sample contains around 570,000 distinct CDR3 sequences, 20% of which appear only once. The sequencing input was blood. These TCRs come from a man aged 40-49 years with Graves' ophthalmopathy.

In this sample, this clonotype turned up many times. The chain employs TRBV11-2 and TRBJ1-1; D is ambiguous. The V end was cut by 1 base, the J end by 7 bases, with 16 bases between. Germline V gene lookup returns CDR1 SGHAT and CDR2 FQNNGV. The CDR3 is 15 residues long. The DNA of the CDR3 is TGTGCCAGCAGCTTAGTGGGCAGGATAACTTTTGAAGCTTTCTTT. This sequence encodes CASSLVGRITFEAFF.

There are many counts of this clonotype. CDR3 in amino acids: CASRLTGPNTEAFF. The DNA of the CDR3 is TGTGCCAGCAGGTTAACCGGACCGAACACTGAAGCTTTCTTT. The gene calls are TRBV12-3 or TRBV12-4 and TRBJ1-1; D call uncertain. This CDR3 has 14 residues. Deletions cut 6 bases from V and 1 base from J, with 12 bases between.

This clonotype was observed many times. The chain uses TRBV12-3 or TRBV12-4 and TRBJ2-1; the match to TRBD2 covers 11 bases. After removal of 6 bases from V and 5 bases from J, the junction contained 12 bases not matched to a gene. CDR3 length: 17 amino acids. The CDR3 region has the DNA TGTGCCAGCAGGACCAGTCTAGCGGGGGGCCCCAACAATGAGCAGTTCTTC. Its translation is CASRTSLAGGPNNEQFF.

On this clonotype: A clone one base away is much larger, so this may be a read error. The chain joins TRBV6-1 to TRBJ1-1; D gene ambiguous. The V gene's germline CDR1 is MNHNS and CDR2 SASEGT. This CDR3 is built from 13 residues. V lost 6 bases, J lost 0 bases, and 8 bases lay in between. The CDR3 here is CASSQAVNTEAFF. The CDR3 DNA reads TGTGCCAGCAGCCAGGCAGTGAACACTGAAGCTTTCTTT.